Listed below are T cell receptor beta chains from one sample, sequenced in a study of cytomegalovirus exposure and HLA in healthy donors. Libraries were prepared by immunoSEQ multiplex PCR; TCRdb keeps only in-frame clonotypes and omits some of them. Of under 200,000 clones in the sample, about 59% were seen once. The sequencing sample was made of PBMCs. These receptors were obtained from a man aged 40-49 years in good health and CMV-seronegative. Both conserved end residues are part of each CDR3. A D gene is named only where the DNA matches it firmly. The size entry is marked missing in some rows and otherwise reads once, few, many or a size class.

abundance	j_gene	v_gene	d_gene	CDR3nt	CDR3aa
-	TRBJ2-5	TRBV11-2	-	TGTGCCAGCAGCTTGGGTGACATGTACCAAGAGACCCAGTACTTC	CASSLGDMYQETQYF
-	TRBJ2-7	TRBV27	-	TGTGCCAGCAGTAAAACCTCGGGACAAAACTACGAGCAGTACTTC	CASSKTSGQNYEQYF
-	TRBJ2-7	TRBV2	-	TGTGCCAGCGGCCAAAGGGAGTTCGGCGAGCAGTACTTC	CASGQREFGEQYF
few	TRBJ1-4	TRBV6-1	-	TGTGCCAGCAGTGACCACGAAGACAGTGCAACTAATGAAAAACTGTTTTTT	CASSDHEDSATNEKLFF
-	TRBJ2-2	TRBV4-1	TRBD1	TGCGCCAGCAGCCAACCCCGGGACAGGGTACCCGGGGAGCTGTTTTTT	CASSQPRDRVPGELFF
-	TRBJ2-2	TRBV5-4	TRBD2	TGTGCCAGCAGCGGGCGGACTAGCGGTGGCACCGGGGAGCTGTTTTTT	CASSGRTSGGTGELFF
-	TRBJ1-3	TRBV28	-	TGTGCCAGCCAAATGGACAGTCCTTCTGGAAACACCATATATTTT	CASQMDSPSGNTIYF
few	TRBJ2-1	TRBV7-2	-	TGTGCCAGCAGCTTCGGGACACCTCACAATGAGCAGTTCTTC	CASSFGTPHNEQFF
-	TRBJ2-7	TRBV28	-	TGTGCCAGCAGTAGTACTCGGTATTCCTCCTACGAGCAGTACTTC	CASSSTRYSSYEQYF
-	TRBJ1-3	TRBV4-2	-	TGTGCCAGCAGCCAAGGACTGATCTCTGGAAACACCATATATTTT	CASSQGLISGNTIYF
-	TRBJ2-2	TRBV5-1	TRBD2	TGCGCCAGCCGCGGGGGACTAGCGGAGACCGGGGAGCTGTTTTTT	CASRGGLAETGELFF
-	TRBJ2-7	TRBV15	-	TGTGCCACCAGCACGGGACACAGGGCCTACGAGCAGTACTTC	CATSTGHRAYEQYF
-	TRBJ2-3	TRBV7-9	-	TGTGCCAGCACCCAAACAGATACGCAGTATTTT	CASTQTDTQYF
-	TRBJ2-1	TRBV14	TRBD2	TGTGCCAGCAGCCAAGAATGGGGACTAGCGGGAGTGTTCGGTGAGCAGTTCTTC	CASSQEWGLAGVFGEQFF
-	TRBJ2-1	TRBV29-1	-	TGCAGCGTTGAGGAGCAGGGAGGTGTCAATGAGCAGTTCTTC	CSVEEQGGVNEQFF
-	TRBJ2-5	TRBV11-2	TRBD2	TGTGCCAGCAGCGTACGCGGGGGGCGGCAAGAGACCCAGTACTTC	CASSVRGGRQETQYF
-	TRBJ2-7	TRBV6-5	TRBD2	TGTGCCAGCAGTTACTGGGGCGGGGGGAACTACGAGCAGTACTTC	CASSYWGGGNYEQYF
-	TRBJ2-7	TRBV7-9	-	TGTTCCAGCAGCGTAGCATATCCGGGGAACTCCTACGAGCAGTACTTC	CSSSVAYPGNSYEQYF
-	TRBJ2-7	TRBV19	TRBD1	TGTGCCAGTAGCCGGGACAGGGAATACGAGCAGTACTTC	CASSRDREYEQYF
few	TRBJ1-3	TRBV4-1	-	TGCGCCAGCAGCCAGGGCGACGGGAACTCTGGAAACACCATATATTTT	CASSQGDGNSGNTIYF
few	TRBJ2-1	TRBV4-3	TRBD2	TGCGCCAGCAGCCAAGAGTTTCCGGGACTAGCGGGAGAGGCTTATGAGCAGTTCTTC	CASSQEFPGLAGEAYEQFF
-	TRBJ1-2	TRBV6-6	TRBD1	TGTGCCAGCCGGGGACAGGGATTAGACTATGGCTACACCTTC	CASRGQGLDYGYTF
-	TRBJ2-7	TRBV11-2	TRBD1	TGTGCCAGCAGCGCCCGACAGGGGAATCCCTACGAGCAGTACTTC	CASSARQGNPYEQYF
few	TRBJ2-2	TRBV19	-	TGTGCCAGTAGTATCCGATCCTACCCCACCGGGGAGCTGTTTTTT	CASSIRSYPTGELFF
-	TRBJ2-5	TRBV5-1	TRBD2	TGCGCCAGCAGCCCAGGACTAGCGGGGGGTCCCGGCCAAGAGACCCAGTACTTC	CASSPGLAGGPGQETQYF
-	TRBJ1-2	TRBV2	TRBD1	TGTGCCAGCAGTGGACAGGGACGAGGCTACACCTTC	CASSGQGRGYTF
-	TRBJ1-3	TRBV28	-	TGTGCCAGCAGCCAAAGGACAGACTCTGGAAACACCATATATTTT	CASSQRTDSGNTIYF
-	TRBJ2-2	TRBV1	-	TGCACCAGCGGAGGGAGAGCGACCGGGGAGCTGTTTTTT	CTSGGRATGELFF
-	TRBJ1-4	TRBV30	-	TGTGCCTGGCGTAGAGACAGCCGTTTTGAAAAACTGTTTTTT	CAWRRDSRFEKLFF
-	TRBJ2-5	TRBV7-6	TRBD1	TGTGCCAGCAGCTCAGGGACAGGTTCTTTGGAGACCCAGTACTTC	CASSSGTGSLETQYF
-	TRBJ2-5	TRBV29-1	TRBD2	TGCAGCGTTGATGGGGTTAGCGGGGGTGGAGAAGAGACCCAGTACTTC	CSVDGVSGGGEETQYF
-	TRBJ2-1	TRBV7-6	-	TGTGCCAGCAGCCCTAGTGGACGCGGGGACCTATACAATGAGCAGTTCTTC	CASSPSGRGDLYNEQFF
-	TRBJ1-2	TRBV5-1	-	TGCGCCAGCAGCTTGACGAGGGAACCTAACTATGGCTACACCTTC	CASSLTREPNYGYTF
-	TRBJ2-7	TRBV5-5	TRBD2	TGTGCCAGCAGCTTCTTTCCCCCTAGTAGCGGGGGATACTACGAGCAGTACTTC	CASSFFPPSSGGYYEQYF
-	TRBJ1-1	TRBV29-1	TRBD1	TGCAGCGTTGTTTCCGGGACAGGGGTTGCTTTCTTT	CSVVSGTGVAFF
once	TRBJ1-6	TRBV19	TRBD1	TGTGCCAGTAGTTCCTCCGGGACAGGGCTCCGGTATTCACCCCTCCACTTT	CASSSSGTGLRYSPLHF
-	TRBJ2-2	TRBV27	-	TGTGCCAGCAGTCCCAGGGTTGCCGGGGAGCTGTTTTTT	CASSPRVAGELFF
-	TRBJ2-3	TRBV18	TRBD1	TGTGCCAGCTCATCACAGGGGATTCGGGCAGATACGCAGTATTTT	CASSSQGIRADTQYF
many	TRBJ1-3	TRBV7-9	TRBD1	TGTGCCAGCAGCCGGACAGGGGACGGTATCTCTGGAAACACCATATATTTT	CASSRTGDGISGNTIYF
-	TRBJ2-5	TRBV5-1	-	TGCGCCAGCAGCCCCCTTGACAGTTACCAAGAGACCCAGTACTTC	CASSPLDSYQETQYF
-	TRBJ1-5	TRBV9	-	TGTGCCAGCAGCGCCTTGACAGTTTTGGGCAATCAGCCCCAGCATTTT	CASSALTVLGNQPQHF
-	TRBJ2-1	TRBV5-1	-	TGCGCCAGCAGCTTGGCGCGGGTGGGCATGGGGAATGAGCAGTTCTTC	CASSLARVGMGNEQFF
-	TRBJ1-1	TRBV7-2	-	TGTGCCAGCAGCCTCGGACAGCCAAGACCAGCTTTCTTT	CASSLGQPRPAFF
-	TRBJ2-7	TRBV6-5	-	TGTGCCAGCAGTTACGTCCGGGGGGCCGCCTACGAGCAGTACTTC	CASSYVRGAAYEQYF
-	TRBJ2-5	TRBV6-5	TRBD2	TGTGCCAGCGACGAGGCGGCAGGCGGGGGGGAGACCCAGTACTTC	CASDEAAGGGETQYF
-	TRBJ1-2	TRBV18	TRBD1	TGTGCCAGCTCACCAGGGACAGGGAGGTTCCTTAACTATGGCTACACCTTC	CASSPGTGRFLNYGYTF
-	TRBJ1-4	TRBV6-5	TRBD1	TGTGCCAGCAGTTACTCGTTGGGACAGCTTGGCGAAAAACTGTTTTTT	CASSYSLGQLGEKLFF